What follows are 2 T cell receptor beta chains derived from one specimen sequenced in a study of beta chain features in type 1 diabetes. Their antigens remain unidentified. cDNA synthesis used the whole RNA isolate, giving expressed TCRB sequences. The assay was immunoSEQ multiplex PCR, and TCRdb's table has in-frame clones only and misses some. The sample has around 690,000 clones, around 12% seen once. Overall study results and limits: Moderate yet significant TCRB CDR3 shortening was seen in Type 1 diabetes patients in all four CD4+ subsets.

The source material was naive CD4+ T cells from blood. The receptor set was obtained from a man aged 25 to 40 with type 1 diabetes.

CDR3 loop: CASSLQGVPYEQYF. CDR3 in DNA: TGTGCCAGCAGTTTACAAGGGGTACCCTACGAGCAGTACTTC. The chain couples TRBV27 to TRBJ2-7, with D possibly matching TRBD1 (5 bases). Germline V CDR1 and CDR2: MNHEY, SMNVEV (reference sequence). The CDR3 runs 14 residues. V dropped 2 bases and J dropped 2 bases, with 10 bases sitting between them.

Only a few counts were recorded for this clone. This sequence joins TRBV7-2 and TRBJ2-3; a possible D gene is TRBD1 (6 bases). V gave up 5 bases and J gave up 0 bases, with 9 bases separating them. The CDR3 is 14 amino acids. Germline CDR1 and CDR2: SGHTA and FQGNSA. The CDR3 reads CASSQGGSTDTQYF. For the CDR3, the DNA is TGTGCCAGCAGCCAAGGGGGAAGCACAGATACGCAGTATTTT.